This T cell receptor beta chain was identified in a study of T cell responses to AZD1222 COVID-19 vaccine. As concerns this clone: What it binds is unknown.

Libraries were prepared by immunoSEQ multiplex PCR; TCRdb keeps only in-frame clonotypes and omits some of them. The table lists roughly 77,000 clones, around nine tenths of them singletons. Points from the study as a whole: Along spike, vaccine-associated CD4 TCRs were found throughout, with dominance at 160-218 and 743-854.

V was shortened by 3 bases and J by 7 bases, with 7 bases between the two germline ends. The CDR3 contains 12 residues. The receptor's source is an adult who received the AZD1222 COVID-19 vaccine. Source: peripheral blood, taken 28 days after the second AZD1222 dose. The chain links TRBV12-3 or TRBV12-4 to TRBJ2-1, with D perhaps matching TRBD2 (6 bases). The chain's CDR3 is CASSFGGNEQFF. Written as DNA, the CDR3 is TGTGCCAGCAGTTTTGGGGGGAATGAGCAGTTCTTC.